The entry below gives a single TCR beta chain sequence along with its context. Its antigen target is currently unknown. No clone much larger than this one lies a single base away; base qualities are absent. The sample's time point, from its label and the paper: less than 25 weeks on oral tofacitinib. Reading the label with the study, this specimen's treatment or condition is: oral pan-JAK inhibitor, 5-10 mg twice daily. From alopecia areata patients, peripheral blood was collected along with lesional scalp punch biopsies. PBMCs were separated by density centrifugation and stained for CD3, CD4 and CD8, after which CD4+ and CD8+ T cells were sorted on a FACSAria. These data come from a study of CD8+ T cells in alopecia areata (dated by TCRdb to 2016 to 2018). About the full investigation: Treated patients were enrolled in an open-label pilot trial of oral tofacitinib at 5 to 10 mg twice daily for moderate-to-severe alopecia areata. Patients stayed on tofacitinib for 6 to 18 months and then had 6 months of follow-up off drug so that delayed response and recurrence could be assessed. In treated patients, disease severity was measured using the SALT score, which gives the percentage of scalp surface area affected. In both human patients and the C3H/HeJ mouse model, the study applied high-throughput TCRbeta sequencing to look at T cell clonal expansion in alopecia areata. Scalp tissue and sorted CD4+ and CD8+ peripheral blood T cells from patchy and totalis/universalis alopecia areata patients and from healthy controls were covered by human TCRbeta sequencing. Tofacitinib-treated patients had biopsies at baseline and at 4 and 24 weeks of treatment, with a later scalp biopsy in several patients. Scalp clonality was compared among normal scalp (n=4), patchy alopecia areata scalp (n=8), and alopecia totalis/universalis scalp (n=8). The RNA source kit depended on sample type: the PAXgene miRNA kit for fixed scalp, the miRNeasy kit for PBMCs, and the RNeasy kit for mouse skin. Amplification of TCRbeta CDR3 regions was done by immunoSEQ multiplex PCR using 35 Vbeta forward primers and 13 Jbeta reverse primers.

On the study overall, not on this receptor specifically: Because the treated cohort was small and had only one nonresponder, larger studies are needed to examine links between baseline CD8+ expansion and response. During tofacitinib treatment, many expanded lesional clones stuck around in both scalp and blood, and this persistence may partly explain why relapse happens after treatment is stopped. Tofacitinib significantly lowered scalp clonality and the number of expanded CD8+ clones among the top 100 scalp clones. Compared with mice, TCR sequences shared between patients were less clear, possibly partly because of HLA diversity across the patient population. Lesional scalp, especially in alopecia totalis/universalis, showed higher clonality and more expanded CD8+ clones than normal scalp, suggesting antigenic drive. Unlike mouse skin, which is dominated by gammadelta T cells, normal human skin has resident alphabeta T cells that are also sequenced, and this complicates analysis of the scalp TCR repertoire.

The CDR3 contains 15 residues, cysteine and phenylalanine counted. The DNA shown is the 45-base CDR3, in frame from base 1. Unmatched junction bases come to 8, with V trimmed by 1 base and J by 3 bases. From a lookup of the germline V gene, CDR1 and CDR2 are SQVTM and ANQGSEA. Library prep was done by the immunoSEQ multiplex PCR assay. RNA was extracted from all samples and reverse transcribed into cDNA as template for TCR sequencing. SuperScript III was used to make first-strand cDNA, primed with a 2:1 mix of oligo-dT and random hexamers. A synthetic immune receptor repertoire was used to measure amplification bias, and any remaining bias was corrected computationally. The study's own analysis went as follows. Raw reads were preprocessed for error removal, and CDR3 was defined according to IMGT conventions as running from the conserved cysteine to phenylalanine. Clonality was calculated as 1 minus Shannon entropy normalized by log2 of the number of productive unique TCRs. CD4 or CD8 identity of scalp clones was inferred by cross-referencing scalp TCRbeta sequences with sorted blood CD4 and CD8 repertoires. TCRdb took over this immuneACCESS table, retaining in-frame rearrangements with V and J assigned. Such tables are incomplete; in checked studies, under half of the missing clones stem from an unresolved V gene, and the remainder is unexplained. V and J calls and clone size come straight from that table; D and trimming were deduced from the DNA. The sample table holds approximately 180,000 clones, of which roughly 66% were seen once. The top ten clonotypes cover about 0.94% of the sample.

This sample comprised CD4+ T cells sorted from blood, obtained at week 24, from a patient treated with tofacitinib. The rearranged chain carries TRBV29-1 and TRBJ2-7; the junction holds 8 bases that match TRBD1. The source of this sequence is a human donor with alopecia areata. The base sequence is TGCAGCGTTGAAGGGACAGGGCAGTCAGGCTACGAGCAGTACTTC. The translation is CSVEGTGQSGYEQYF.